Included here is one TCR beta chain sequence, with context. Antigen specificity is unknown. These data originate in a study of T cell responses to AZD1222 COVID-19 vaccine. The study, taken as a whole, reports: Two doses of AZD1222 preceded a rise in Spike-specific TCR breadth and depth. Only a handful of AZD1222 recipients were seropositive at baseline.

TCRdb's copy holds only in-frame clones and misses some; the assay was immunoSEQ multiplex PCR. The sample records 100,000 to 150,000 clones, around 90% being singletons. Germline V gene lookup returns CDR1 SGHDN and CDR2 FVKESK. The CDR3 has 14 residues. The germline V and J ends were trimmed by 5 bases and 0 bases, with 11 bases remaining between them. This receptor was taken from an adult in good health. The chain links TRBV14 to TRBJ2-7; no definite D call. Sample: peripheral blood, taken on day 0 of AZD1222 vaccination. In DNA form, the CDR3 reads TGTGCCAGCAGCAACAAACCTGGCTCCTACGAGCAGTACTTC. It is translated as CASSNKPGSYEQYF.